This T cell receptor beta chain stems from a study of T-cell reconstitution after alpha-beta-depleted transplantation in children. Findings and limits, study-wide: Diversity of TCRbeta at day 60 was high in some patients, arising from surviving recipient T cells and thymic progenitors.

This sample's TCRbeta library carried unique molecular identifier barcodes. TCRdb re-called the PCR reads with MiXCR, one entry per CDR3 protein. The repertoire includes 1,000 or so distinct CDR3 sequences, approximately 72% of them detected once, and over 75% sits in the top ten. Unmatched junction bases numbered 6, after V lost 5 bases and J lost 6 bases. The CDR3 totals 17 residues. Concerning this clonotype: What it binds is not known.

The gene calls are TRBV12-3 or TRBV12-4 and TRBJ2-2, with 16 bases that match TRBD2. Sequencing used PBMCs, mostly from graft donor cells, obtained 60 days after TCRalphabeta/CD19-depleted stem cell transplant. The source is a male patient between 2 and 10 years old who had a stem cell transplant for acute lymphoblastic leukemia, so the T cells may come from the graft donor. In nucleotides, the CDR3 is TGTGCCAGCAGTGGGACTAGCGGGGGGGCTCGAGCCGGGGAGCTGTTTTTT. It translates to CASSGTSGGARAGELFF.